One sample yielded the 17 T cell receptor beta chains listed below, sequenced in a study of identifying expanded T cells in peripheral blood. TCRdb's table, derived via immunoSEQ multiplex PCR, lists solely in-frame clones and lacks some. The table includes 75,000 to 90,000 clones, about four fifths detected once. The sample taken for sequencing was blood. These receptors were collected from a person between 18 and 69 years old in good health.

This clone was counted between two and nine times. V is TRBV7-9 and J is TRBJ2-1; D may be TRBD1 or TRBD2 (5 bases each). The CDR3 spans 15 residues. Looked up from germline, CDR1 is SEHNR and CDR2 is FQNEAQ (reference sequence). V lost 5 bases to trimming and J lost 1 base, with 12 bases between them. CDR3 sequence reads: CASSRDRISYNEQFF. In nucleotides, the CDR3 is TGTGCCAGCAGCCGGGACCGCATTTCCTACAATGAGCAGTTCTTC.

J is TRBJ2-7 and V is TRBV19; D is possibly TRBD1 (6 bases). Germline V CDR1 and CDR2: LNHDA, SQIVND (reference sequence). The V end lost 3 bases, the J end lost 3 bases, and 18 bases lay between the germline ends. The CDR3 is 16 residues long. The CDR3 is CASSISPGQSNYEQYF. In DNA, the CDR3 is TGTGCCAGTAGTATCTCTCCAGGACAGAGCAACTACGAGCAGTACTTC.

The chain couples TRBV5-1 to TRBJ2-6; D is unresolved. Germline-derived CDR1 and CDR2 are SGHRS and YFSETQ. This CDR3 has 17 residues. The germline V and J ends were trimmed by 4 bases and 0 bases, with 14 bases remaining between them. CDR3 in DNA: TGCGCCAGCAGCAGCCGACAACCCATCTCTGGGGCCAACGTCCTGACTTTC. Its protein product is CASSSRQPISGANVLTF. The full variable domain, in which reference TRBV5-1 and TRBJ2-6 provide the parts outside the CDR3, is KAGVTQTPRYLIKTRGQQVTLSCSPISGHRSVSWYQQTPGQGLQFLFEYFSETQRNKGNFPGRFSGRQFSNSRSEMNVSTLELGDSALYLCASSSRQPISGANVLTFGAGSRLTVL.

This chain connects TRBV7-2 to TRBJ2-2; TRBD1 is a possible D gene (6 bases). The V gene's germline CDR1 is SGHTA and CDR2 FQGNSA. Trimming took off 0 bases at V and 4 bases at J, with 15 bases between the two ends. The CDR3 contains 17 residues. CDR3 loop: CASSLAATGHTTGELFF. The CDR3 bases are TGTGCCAGCAGCTTAGCGGCGACAGGACATACCACCGGGGAGCTGTTTTTT.

This chain uses TRBV2 with TRBJ2-3; tentative D call: TRBD2 (6 bases). Deletions cut 6 bases from V and 0 bases from J, with 13 bases between. The CDR3 sequence is 15 residues long. Germline-derived CDR1 and CDR2 are SNHLY and FYNNEI. CDR3 in DNA: TGTGCCAGCAGACCATTTAGCGGAAGCACAGATACGCAGTATTTT. Translation: CASRPFSGSTDTQYF.

The J gene is TRBJ2-2, the V gene TRBV19, with 10 positions matching TRBD1. CDR1 is LNHDA and CDR2 is SQIVND in the germline V gene (reference sequence). Trimming removed 6 bases from V and 3 bases from J; junction bases left unmatched: 7. The CDR3 sequence is 16 residues long. The CDR3: CASRAPGQGYTGELFF. The CDR3 coding sequence is TGTGCCAGTAGAGCGCCGGGACAGGGGTACACCGGGGAGCTGTTTTTT. The whole variable domain, filled in from reference TRBV19 and TRBJ2-2, reads DGGITQSPKYLFRKEGQNVTLSCEQNLNHDAMYWYRQDPGQGLRLIYYSQIVNDFQKGDIAEGYSVSREKKESFPLTVTSAQKNPTAFYLCASRAPGQGYTGELFFGEGSRLTVL.

This clone was detected only a few times. This chain joins TRBV6-5 and TRBJ2-7, with 9 bases fitting TRBD1. V gave up 0 bases and J gave up 3 bases; unmatched junction bases: 0. The CDR3 loop spans 14 amino acids. The germline gives CDR1 MNHEY, CDR2 SVGAGI. In DNA, the CDR3 is TGTGCCAGCAGTTACTCGGGACAGGGCTACGAGCAGTACTTC. Protein: CASSYSGQGYEQYF.

The chain carries TRBV4-3 and TRBJ2-1; 9 bases fit TRBD2. Trimming at V came to 0 bases and at J to 0 bases, leaving 6 bases not matched to a gene. The CDR3 totals 18 residues. The V gene's germline CDR1 is LGHNA and CDR2 YSLEER. CDR3 in amino acids: CASSQDLAGGPSYNEQFF. The DNA for the CDR3 is TGCGCCAGCAGCCAAGATCTCGCGGGAGGGCCCTCCTACAATGAGCAGTTCTTC.

This chain links TRBV29-1 with TRBJ2-7, with TRBD1 matching 10 bases. Germline values: CDR1 SQVTM, CDR2 ANQGSEA. Trimming removed 6 bases from V and 3 bases from J; junction bases left unmatched: 14. The CDR3 totals 16 residues. The CDR3 DNA sequence: TGCAGCGTGGGAGGGACAGGGGAATCCCGGGGCTACGAGCAGTACTTC. Amino acid sequence: CSVGGTGESRGYEQYF.

This clone occurred once. This chain connects TRBV7-2 to TRBJ2-7; a weak D match, TRBD2 (6 bases). This CDR3 contains 16 residues. The V gene lost 1 base and the J gene lost 4 bases, with 17 bases spanning the gap. CDR1 and CDR2 from the germline V gene are SGHTA and FQGNSA. This CDR3 reads CASSLEIERVLYEQYF. As DNA, the CDR3 is TGTGCCAGCAGCTTAGAGATTGAGCGGGTACTATACGAGCAGTACTTC.

In its sample, this clone was seen a few times. This CDR3 is CASSGRGGTEAFF. Here the CDR3 DNA reads TGTGCCAGTAGTGGAAGAGGGGGGACTGAAGCTTTCTTT. The rearrangement joins TRBV19 to TRBJ1-1; D may be TRBD1 (6 bases). The CDR3 is 13 residues long. In germline, CDR1 is LNHDA, CDR2 SQIVND (reference sequence). V shed 5 bases and J shed 5 bases, with 12 bases lying between them.

The chain carries TRBV28 and TRBJ1-1, with a tentative D call TRBD1 (6 bases). The CDR3 has 16 amino acids. Germline-derived CDR1 and CDR2 are MDHEN and SYDVKM. The ends were cut back, 1 base at V and 0 bases at J, with 12 bases in the middle. The CDR3 region has the DNA TGTGCCAGCAGTTTATCAGGGAGGGGGTTGAACACTGAAGCTTTCTTT. Amino acids: CASSLSGRGLNTEAFF.

This rearrangement joins TRBV7-9 to TRBJ2-5, with D perhaps matching TRBD1 or TRBD2 (5 bases each). This CDR3 has 15 amino acids. The germline V and J ends were trimmed by 9 bases and 7 bases, with 24 bases remaining between them. Looked up from germline, CDR1 is SEHNR and CDR2 is FQNEAQ (reference sequence). CDR3 loop: CASYADGAPVGTQYF. The CDR3 DNA reads as TGTGCCAGTTATGCGGACGGGGCGCCGGTCGGGACCCAGTACTTC.

The chain couples TRBV5-1 to TRBJ2-7; D is uncertain. Germline V CDR1 and CDR2: SGHRS, YFSETQ. Trimming stripped 3 bases from V and 0 bases from J, with 13 bases between. This CDR3 spans 15 amino acids. CDR3 nucleotides: TGCGCCAGCAGCTCCCTTGGTTCCAGCTCCTACGAGCAGTACTTC. This gives the protein CASSSLGSSSYEQYF.

The J gene is TRBJ1-5, the V gene TRBV27; possibly TRBD1 for D (5 bases). This CDR3 contains 15 residues. CDR1 is MNHEY, CDR2 SMNVEV, per germline (reference sequence). V was pared by 5 bases and J by 4 bases, with 15 bases between. CDR3 DNA sequence: TGTGCCAGCAGTGGAATATCGGGACGTAATCAGCCCCAGCATTTT. Protein product: CASSGISGRNQPQHF.

The genes are TRBV15 and TRBJ2-3; TRBD2 might be the D (5 bases). V was cut by 6 bases and J by 2 bases, with 12 bases left in between. CDR1 is LNHNV, CDR2 YYDKDF, per germline (reference sequence). The CDR3 is 14 residues long. The CDR3 protein is CATRKERNTDTQYF. CDR3 nucleotide sequence: TGTGCCACCAGAAAGGAGCGGAACACAGATACGCAGTATTTT. The entire variable domain, with the rest obtained from reference TRBV15 and TRBJ2-3, is as follows: DAMVIQNPRYQVTQFGKPVTLSCSQTLNHNVMYWYQQKSSQAPKLLFHYYDKDFNNEADTPDNFQSRRPNTSFCFLDIRSPGLGDTAMYLCATRKERNTDTQYFGPGTRLTVL.

J is TRBJ1-1 and V is TRBV21-1. TRBV21-1 is a recognized pseudogene. The CDR3 runs 9 residues. The CDR3 sequence is CASTIEAFF. DNA of the CDR3: TGTGCCAGCACCATAGAAGCTTTCTTT.